One sample yielded the 15 T cell receptor beta chains listed below, sequenced in a study of T cell responses to AZD1222 COVID-19 vaccine. The method was immunoSEQ multiplex PCR; TCRdb's version includes in-frame clones alone and lacks a portion of them. The sample lists 120,000 to 150,000 clones, around 90% seen once, with roughly 3.1% in the top ten. Material: peripheral blood, obtained on day 0 of AZD1222 vaccination. These receptors all come from an adult in good health.

V gene TRBV2 combines with J gene TRBJ2-7, with 7 bases identical to TRBD1. V lost 1 base and J lost 5; bases outside the gene matches: 8. The V gene's germline CDR1 is SNHLY and CDR2 FYNNEI. This CDR3 has 15 amino acids. CDR3 bases: TGTGCCAGCAGTGAAGGGGGGACAGTGTTGGACGAGCAGTACTTC. This translates into CASSEGGTVLDEQYF.

This chain connects TRBV6-5 to TRBJ2-3, with a possible D match to TRBD1 (5 bases). This CDR3 is 13 amino acids long. V gave up 6 bases and J gave up 3 bases, with 10 bases separating them. CDR1 MNHEY and CDR2 SVGAGI come from the germline V gene. The CDR3 is CASRGQGTDTQYF. The CDR3 DNA is TGTGCCAGCAGGGGGCAAGGAACAGATACGCAGTATTTT.

The chain employs TRBV7-8 and TRBJ2-3; D remains unclear. CDR1 SGHVS and CDR2 FQNEAQ come from the germline V gene. V dropped 1 base and J dropped 1 base, with 12 bases sitting between them. The length of the CDR3 is 16 residues. The CDR3 DNA sequence: TGTGCCAGCAGCTTAGGAGCAGCTACCGGCACAGATACGCAGTATTTT. Its protein is CASSLGAATGTDTQYF. The variable domain in full, with the rest retrieved from reference TRBV7-8 and TRBJ2-3, is GAGVSQSPRYKVAKRGQDVALRCDPISGHVSLFWYQQALGQGPEFLTYFQNEAQLDKSGLPSDRFFAERPEGSVSTLKIQRTQQEDSAVYLCASSLGAATGTDTQYFGPGTRLTVL.

This sequence joins TRBV12-3 or TRBV12-4 and TRBJ2-1; 7 nucleotides agree with TRBD1. Germline trimming cut 3 bases from V and 11 bases from J; bases unmatched to any gene: 7. CDR3 length: 13 amino acids. The CDR3: CASSLAYRGKQFF. The CDR3 bases are TGTGCCAGCAGTTTGGCTTACAGGGGAAAGCAGTTCTTC.

J is TRBJ1-3 and V is TRBV9; no reliable D call. Germline CDR1 is SGDLS and CDR2 is YYNGEE. V was cut by 0 bases and J by 0 bases, with 7 bases left in between. The length of the CDR3 is 15 residues. The CDR3 region is CASSVGGFSGNTIYF. CDR3 sequence (DNA): TGTGCCAGCAGCGTAGGTGGGTTCTCTGGAAACACCATATATTTT.

This clone was counted a few times. CDR3 residues: CASSVIPGTEAFF. In nucleotides, the CDR3 is TGTGCCAGCAGCGTAATTCCAGGCACTGAAGCTTTCTTT. J is TRBJ1-1 and V is TRBV9; no firm D call. The CDR3 is 13 amino acids. Germline CDR1 reads SGDLS; CDR2 reads YYNGEE. Trimming left V 1 base short and J 4 bases short, with 8 bases between.

The chain recombines TRBV27 with TRBJ2-5; D remains ambiguous. Germline V gene lookup returns CDR1 MNHEY and CDR2 SMNVEV (reference sequence). This CDR3 has 16 amino acids. The V end lost 2 bases, the J end lost 5 bases, and 18 bases lay between the germline ends. The CDR3: CASSLRPGPLGETQYF. CDR3 DNA sequence: TGTGCCAGCAGTTTACGGCCGGGCCCGCTGGGGGAGACCCAGTACTTC.

J is TRBJ2-5 and V is TRBV6-5; no definite D call. Between the trimmed V and J ends, which lost 0 bases and 3 bases, there was a span of 11 bases. The CDR3 is made up of 15 amino acids. The germline V gene encodes CDR1 MNHEY and CDR2 SVGAGI. The CDR3 nucleotides are TGTGCCAGCAGTTACTCGTGGCAGCTCAAAGAGACCCAGTACTTC. Residues: CASSYSWQLKETQYF.

This chain uses TRBV11-2 with TRBJ2-1; D possibly corresponds to TRBD2 (5 bases). The germline gives CDR1 SGHAT, CDR2 FQNNGV. Trimming stripped 2 bases from V and 4 bases from J, with 12 bases between. The CDR3 is 15 residues long. This CDR3 reads CASSLNTGSYNEQFF. The CDR3 DNA reads as TGTGCCAGCAGCTTAAATACGGGATCATACAATGAGCAGTTCTTC.

Remarks on this clone: This sample also contains other DNA sequences that code for the same CDR3. The chain employs TRBV12-3 or TRBV12-4 and TRBJ1-2, with D hard to call. Trimming stripped 1 base from V and 5 bases from J, with 2 bases between. This CDR3 has 11 residues. Here the CDR3 reads CASSLGYGYTF. For the CDR3, the DNA is TGTGCCAGCAGTTTAGGGTATGGCTACACCTTC.

The genes are TRBV5-5 and TRBJ2-7; D perhaps matches TRBD1 (6 bases). The CDR3 totals 15 residues. Germline CDR1 reads SGHKS; CDR2 reads YYEKEE (reference sequence). Between the trimmed V and J ends, which lost 0 bases and 3 bases, there was a span of 13 bases. The CDR3 sequence: CASSLAGQGSYEQYF. DNA of the CDR3: TGTGCCAGCAGCTTGGCCGGGCAGGGGAGCTACGAGCAGTACTTC.

The chain couples TRBV6-2 or TRBV6-3 to TRBJ2-7, with 9 positions matching TRBD2. Trimming took 5 bases from V and 2 from J; bases not matched to a gene: 16. Germline loops: CDR1 MNHEY, CDR2 SVGEGT. The CDR3 length is 18 residues. The CDR3 nucleotides are TGTGCCAGCAGTCGCCCGACGGGGCGGGAGGGCGGGGCCTACGAGCAGTACTTC. The encoded protein is CASSRPTGREGGAYEQYF.

The CDR3 here is CASSLVRNFTGRTYGYTF. The CDR3 DNA reads TGTGCCAGCAGCCTAGTTCGGAACTTCACTGGACGGACCTATGGCTACACCTTC. The rearrangement joins TRBV12-1 to TRBJ1-2. TRBV12-1 is described as a pseudogene. This CDR3 is 18 amino acids long.

This chain links TRBV6-1 with TRBJ2-7; D tentatively reads TRBD1 or TRBD2 (6 bases each). V lost 4 bases, J lost 1 base, and 23 bases lay in between. This CDR3 comprises 18 residues. Per the germline V gene, CDR1 is MNHNS and CDR2 is SASEGT. DNA for the CDR3: TGTGCCAGCAGTGCTAGCGTAAGCTCCAGTCAGGGGTCCTACGAGCAGTACTTC. Its translation: CASSASVSSSQGSYEQYF.

This chain uses TRBV6-4 with TRBJ1-2; TRBD1 agrees at 7 bases. CDR1 MRHNA and CDR2 SNTAGT come from the germline V gene. Unmatched junction bases numbered 11, after V lost 5 bases and J lost 8 bases. The CDR3 runs 14 residues. The CDR3 here is CASSSSDRVGGYTF. DNA for the CDR3: TGTGCCAGCAGTTCCTCCGACAGGGTAGGCGGCTACACCTTC.